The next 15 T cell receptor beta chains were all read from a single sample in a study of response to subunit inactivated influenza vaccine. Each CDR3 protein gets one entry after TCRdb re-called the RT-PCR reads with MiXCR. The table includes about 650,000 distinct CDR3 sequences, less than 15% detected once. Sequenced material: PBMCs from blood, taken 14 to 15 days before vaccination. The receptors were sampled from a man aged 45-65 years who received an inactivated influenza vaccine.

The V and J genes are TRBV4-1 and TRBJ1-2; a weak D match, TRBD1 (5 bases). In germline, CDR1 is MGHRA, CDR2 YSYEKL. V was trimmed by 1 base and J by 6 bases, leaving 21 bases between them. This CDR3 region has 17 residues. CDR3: CASSQGRSTVLRDGYTF. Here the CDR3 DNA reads TGCGCCAGCAGCCAAGGCCGATCGACAGTCCTTCGGGATGGCTACACCTTC.

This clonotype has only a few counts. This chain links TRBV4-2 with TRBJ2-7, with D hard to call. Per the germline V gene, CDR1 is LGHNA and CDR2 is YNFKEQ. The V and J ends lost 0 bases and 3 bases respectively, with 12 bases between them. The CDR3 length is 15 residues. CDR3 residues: CASSQDAAPYYEQYF. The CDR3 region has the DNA TGTGCCAGCAGCCAAGATGCTGCCCCATACTACGAGCAGTACTTC.

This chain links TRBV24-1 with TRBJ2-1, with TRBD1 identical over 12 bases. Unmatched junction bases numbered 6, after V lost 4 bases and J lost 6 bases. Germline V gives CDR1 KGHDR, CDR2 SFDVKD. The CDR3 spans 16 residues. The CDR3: CATSEPGQGAGNEQFF. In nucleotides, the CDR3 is TGTGCCACCAGTGAGCCGGGACAGGGGGCGGGCAATGAGCAGTTCTTC.

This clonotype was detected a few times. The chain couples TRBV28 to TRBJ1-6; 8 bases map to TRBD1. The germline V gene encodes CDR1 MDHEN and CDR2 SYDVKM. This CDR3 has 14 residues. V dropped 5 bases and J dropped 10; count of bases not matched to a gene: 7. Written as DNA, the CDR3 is TGTGCCAGCAGTCGGACAGGGTTTGGATCACCCCTCCACTTT. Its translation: CASSRTGFGSPLHF.

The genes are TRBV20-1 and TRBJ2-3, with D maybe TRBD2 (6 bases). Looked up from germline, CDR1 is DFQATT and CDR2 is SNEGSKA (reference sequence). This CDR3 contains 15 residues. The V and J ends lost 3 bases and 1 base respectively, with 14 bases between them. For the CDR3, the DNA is TGCAGTGCTAGTGGATCAGCGGGCCGCACAGATACGCAGTATTTT. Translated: CSASGSAGRTDTQYF.

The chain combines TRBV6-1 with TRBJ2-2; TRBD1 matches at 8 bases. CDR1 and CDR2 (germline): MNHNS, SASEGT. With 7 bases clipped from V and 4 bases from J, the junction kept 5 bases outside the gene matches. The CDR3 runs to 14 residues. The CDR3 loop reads CASKGQGVTGELFF. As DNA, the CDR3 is TGTGCCAGCAAAGGACAGGGTGTCACCGGGGAGCTGTTTTTT.

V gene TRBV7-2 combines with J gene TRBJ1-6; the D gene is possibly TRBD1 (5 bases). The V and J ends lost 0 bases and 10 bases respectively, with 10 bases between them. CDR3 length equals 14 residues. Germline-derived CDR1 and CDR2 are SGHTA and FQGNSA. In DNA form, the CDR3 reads TGTGCCAGCAGCTTAGCGGGCCCAGGGTCACCCCTCCACTTT. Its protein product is CASSLAGPGSPLHF.

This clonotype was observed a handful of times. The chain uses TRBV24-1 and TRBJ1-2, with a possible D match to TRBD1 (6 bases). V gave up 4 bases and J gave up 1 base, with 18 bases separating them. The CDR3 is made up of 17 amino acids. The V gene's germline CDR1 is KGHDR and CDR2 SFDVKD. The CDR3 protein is CATSDGRGRRINYGYTF. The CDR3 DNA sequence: TGTGCCACCAGTGACGGGAGGGGGAGGAGGATTAACTATGGCTACACCTTC.

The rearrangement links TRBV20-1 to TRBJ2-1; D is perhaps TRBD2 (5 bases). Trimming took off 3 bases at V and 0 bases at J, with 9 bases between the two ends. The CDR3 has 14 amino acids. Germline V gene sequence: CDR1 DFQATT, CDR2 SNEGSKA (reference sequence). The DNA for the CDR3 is TGCAGTGCTAGTTTTGGGAGCTCCTACAATGAGCAGTTCTTC. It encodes CSASFGSSYNEQFF.

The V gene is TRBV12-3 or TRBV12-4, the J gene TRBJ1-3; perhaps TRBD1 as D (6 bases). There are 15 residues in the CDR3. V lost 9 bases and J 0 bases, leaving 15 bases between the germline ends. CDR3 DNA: TGTGCCAGTACAGGGCTTTCCTTCTCTGGAAACACCATATATTTT. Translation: CASTGLSFSGNTIYF.

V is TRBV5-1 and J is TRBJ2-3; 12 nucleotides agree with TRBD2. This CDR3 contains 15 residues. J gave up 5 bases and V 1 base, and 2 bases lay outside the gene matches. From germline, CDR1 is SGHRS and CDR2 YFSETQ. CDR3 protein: CASSLPGLAGDTQYF. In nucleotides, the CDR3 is TGCGCCAGCAGCTTGCCGGGACTAGCGGGAGATACGCAGTATTTT.

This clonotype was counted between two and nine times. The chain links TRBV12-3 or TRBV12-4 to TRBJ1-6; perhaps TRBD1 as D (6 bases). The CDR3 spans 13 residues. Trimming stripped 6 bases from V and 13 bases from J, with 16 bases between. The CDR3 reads CASRQPGGGPLHF. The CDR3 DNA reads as TGTGCCAGCAGACAGCCCGGGGGGGGCCCCCTCCACTTT.

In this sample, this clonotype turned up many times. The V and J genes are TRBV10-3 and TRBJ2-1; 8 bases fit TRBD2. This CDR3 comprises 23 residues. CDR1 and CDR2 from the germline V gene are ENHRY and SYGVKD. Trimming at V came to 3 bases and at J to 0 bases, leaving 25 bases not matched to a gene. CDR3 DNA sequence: TGTGCCATCAGTGATTATGGGCGGGGGGCAGCCCCTGACTCACAAAGCTCCTACAATGAGCAGTTCTTC. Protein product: CAISDYGRGAAPDSQSSYNEQFF.

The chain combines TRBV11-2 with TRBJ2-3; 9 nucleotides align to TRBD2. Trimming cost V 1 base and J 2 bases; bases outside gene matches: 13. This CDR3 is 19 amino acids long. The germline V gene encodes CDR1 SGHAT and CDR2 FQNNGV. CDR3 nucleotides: TGTGCCAGCAGCTTAGTGTACTTGCGGGGGGGTGGTAACACAGATACGCAGTATTTT. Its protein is CASSLVYLRGGGNTDTQYF.

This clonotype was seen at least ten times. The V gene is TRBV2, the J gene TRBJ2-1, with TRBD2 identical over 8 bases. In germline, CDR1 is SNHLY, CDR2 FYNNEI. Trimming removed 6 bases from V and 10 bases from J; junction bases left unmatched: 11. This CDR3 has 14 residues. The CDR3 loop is CASRPIAGGLEQFF. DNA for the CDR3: TGTGCCAGCAGGCCGATCGCGGGGGGTCTAGAGCAGTTCTTC.